A selection of T cell receptor beta chains follows, all from one sample in a study of blood T cell repertoires in COVID-19. Measured with immunoSEQ multiplex PCR; TCRdb has only the in-frame clones, and not every one. The profile shows a few hundred thousand clones, roughly 84% of them singletons. What was sequenced was PBMCs or T cells enriched from blood (not recorded which). These receptors originate from a woman aged 25-40 years who had recovered from COVID-19. CDR3s include the opening cysteine and the closing phenylalanine or tryptophan. The order of the fields is J gene, V gene, clone size, D gene, CDR3 DNA, CDR3 protein. D genes are given only for firm matches. Clone size is given for some rows only: seen once, a few or many times, or a class if the clone is expanded.

TRBJ1-1,TRBV5-4,-,-,TGTGCCAGCAGGAGGCAGCTGAACACTGAAGCTTTCTTT,CASRRQLNTEAFF
TRBJ2-1,TRBV10-2,-,-,TGCGCCAGCGTGCAGGGGCTGGATGAGCAGTTCTTC,CASVQGLDEQFF
TRBJ2-5,TRBV13,-,-,TGTGCCAGCAGCCCCCCTTTACTACAAGAGACCCAGTACTTC,CASSPPLLQETQYF
TRBJ1-5,TRBV18,once,TRBD1,TGTGCCAGCTCACCCACAGGGGACCAGCCCCAGCATTTT,CASSPTGDQPQHF
TRBJ2-7,TRBV7-9,-,-,TGTGCCAGCAGCGAGGAAGAGGTCCGTGTCCCCGGGGAGCAGTACTTC,CASSEEEVRVPGEQYF
TRBJ2-7,TRBV6-5,many,-,TGTGCCTGCGCCCCGGCACAGGGCGAGCAGTACTTC,CACAPAQGEQYF
TRBJ2-3,TRBV28,-,-,TGTGCCAGCACCCCGTCGAAAGCGGGCTTCACAGATACGCAGTATTTT,CASTPSKAGFTDTQYF
TRBJ2-7,TRBV6-1,-,-,TGTGCCAGCAGTGACGCCAGGGGTCGGTACGAGCAGTACTTC,CASSDARGRYEQYF
TRBJ2-3,TRBV5-1,-,TRBD1,TGCGCCAGCAGCACCGGGACAGCCACAGATACGCAGTATTTT,CASSTGTATDTQYF
TRBJ2-2,TRBV28,-,TRBD1,TGTGCCAGCACTTCACACAGGGGCCCCGGGGAGCTGTTTTTT,CASTSHRGPGELFF
TRBJ2-5,TRBV27,-,TRBD2,TGTGCCAGCAGTCGAGCGGGAGGGCCCAGGTTCGGAGAGACCCAGTACTTC,CASSRAGGPRFGETQYF
TRBJ1-2,TRBV27,-,TRBD1,TGTGCCAGCAGTAAACAGGGGTTGGGCTATGGCTACACCTTC,CASSKQGLGYGYTF
TRBJ2-7,TRBV28,-,TRBD2,TGTGCCAGCTCAAGGTGGGCTAGCGGGAATGACGAGCAGTACTTC,CASSRWASGNDEQYF
TRBJ2-2,TRBV19,-,TRBD2,TGTGCCAGTAACGGACCAGGACTAGCGTCGGCCGGGGAGCTGTTTTTT,CASNGPGLASAGELFF